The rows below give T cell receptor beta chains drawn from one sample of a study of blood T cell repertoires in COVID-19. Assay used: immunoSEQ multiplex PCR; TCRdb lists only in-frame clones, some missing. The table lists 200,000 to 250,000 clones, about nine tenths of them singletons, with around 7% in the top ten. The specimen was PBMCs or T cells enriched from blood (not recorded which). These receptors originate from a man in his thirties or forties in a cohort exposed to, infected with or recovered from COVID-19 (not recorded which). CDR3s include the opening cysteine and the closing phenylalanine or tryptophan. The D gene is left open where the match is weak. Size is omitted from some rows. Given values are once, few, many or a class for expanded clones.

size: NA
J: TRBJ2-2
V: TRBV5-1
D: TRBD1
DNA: TGCGCCAGCAGCTCGACAGGGATGAACACCGGGGAGCTGTTTTTT
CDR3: CASSSTGMNTGELFF

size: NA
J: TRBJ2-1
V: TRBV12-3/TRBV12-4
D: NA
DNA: TGTGCCAGCACCCAACAGAATGAGCAGTTCTTC
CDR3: CASTQQNEQFF

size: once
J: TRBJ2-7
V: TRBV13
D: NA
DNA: TGTGCCAGCAGCTTACAGTTTGGGGGGGACAAAACCTACGAGCAGTACTTC
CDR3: CASSLQFGGDKTYEQYF

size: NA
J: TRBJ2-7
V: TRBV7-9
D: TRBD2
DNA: TGTGCCAGCAGCAAATCACCTAGCGGGATTTGTAACTTC
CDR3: CASSKSPSGICNF

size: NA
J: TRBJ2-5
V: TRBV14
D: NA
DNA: TGTGCCAGCAGCCAAGATGGCAACCAAGAGACCCAGTACTTC
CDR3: CASSQDGNQETQYF

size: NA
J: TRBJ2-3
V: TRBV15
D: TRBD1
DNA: TGTGCCACCAGTCGGACAGGGGGCGTAGATACGCAGTATTTT
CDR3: CATSRTGGVDTQYF

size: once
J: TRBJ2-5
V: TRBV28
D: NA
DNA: TGTGCCAGCAGTTTACCTCCCGGGACCCAGTACTTC
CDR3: CASSLPPGTQYF

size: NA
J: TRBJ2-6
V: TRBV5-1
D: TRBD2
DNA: TGCGCCAGCAGCTTAGCGGGGGGAACAGGGGCCAACGTCCTGACTTTC
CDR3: CASSLAGGTGANVLTF

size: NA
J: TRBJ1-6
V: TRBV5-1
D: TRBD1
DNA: TGCGCCAGCAGCCCCTCGACAGGGCAATCACCCCTCCACTTT
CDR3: CASSPSTGQSPLHF

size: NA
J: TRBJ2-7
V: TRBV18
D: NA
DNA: TGTGCCAGCTCACCCCTGTACGAGCAGTACTTC
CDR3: CASSPLYEQYF

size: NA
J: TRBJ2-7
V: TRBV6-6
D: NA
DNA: TGTGCCAGCAGCTCTAACCAATTTGAGCAGTACTTC
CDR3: CASSSNQFEQYF

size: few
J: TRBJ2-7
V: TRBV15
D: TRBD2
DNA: TGTGCCACCAGCAGAGCCGGGACTACCTCCTACGAGCAGTACTTC
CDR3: CATSRAGTTSYEQYF

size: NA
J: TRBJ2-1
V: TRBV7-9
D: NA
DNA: TGTGCCAGCAGCCCGACAGGCGCTAAAACTTACAATGAGCAGTTCTTC
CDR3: CASSPTGAKTYNEQFF

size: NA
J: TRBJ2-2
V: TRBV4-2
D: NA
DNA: TGTGCCAGCAGCCAAGCGCAGGCCAACACCGGGGAGCTGTTTTTT
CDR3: CASSQAQANTGELFF

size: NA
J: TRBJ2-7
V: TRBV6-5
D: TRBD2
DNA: TGTGCCAGCAGTTTAGCGGGAGGGCCCTACGAGCAGTACTTC
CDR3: CASSLAGGPYEQYF

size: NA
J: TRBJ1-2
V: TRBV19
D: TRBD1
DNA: TGTGCCAGTAGTATAGATGGGACAGGCTATGGCTACACCTTC
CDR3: CASSIDGTGYGYTF

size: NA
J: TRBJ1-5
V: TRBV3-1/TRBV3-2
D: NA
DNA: TGTGCCAGCAGCCATTCAGGGGACAATCAGCCCCAGCATTTT
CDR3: CASSHSGDNQPQHF

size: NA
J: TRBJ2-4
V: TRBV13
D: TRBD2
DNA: TGTGCCAGCAGTCAAAGACTCCATAGCGGGACTGGGAAGTCTTTAGCCAAAAACATTCAGTACTTC
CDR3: CASSQRLHSGTGKSLAKNIQYF

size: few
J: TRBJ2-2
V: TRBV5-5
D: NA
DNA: TGTGCCAGCAGCTTGAGCTTTAACACCGGGGAGCTGTTTTTT
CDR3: CASSLSFNTGELFF

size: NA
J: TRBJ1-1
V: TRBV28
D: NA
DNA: TGTGCCAGCAGTTCCTCCGGCAGGGATCCTGTGTATGAAGCTTTCTTT
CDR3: CASSSSGRDPVYEAFF

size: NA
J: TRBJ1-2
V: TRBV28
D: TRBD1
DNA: TGTGCCAGCAGTATACAGGGGTCTGGCTACACCTTC
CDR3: CASSIQGSGYTF